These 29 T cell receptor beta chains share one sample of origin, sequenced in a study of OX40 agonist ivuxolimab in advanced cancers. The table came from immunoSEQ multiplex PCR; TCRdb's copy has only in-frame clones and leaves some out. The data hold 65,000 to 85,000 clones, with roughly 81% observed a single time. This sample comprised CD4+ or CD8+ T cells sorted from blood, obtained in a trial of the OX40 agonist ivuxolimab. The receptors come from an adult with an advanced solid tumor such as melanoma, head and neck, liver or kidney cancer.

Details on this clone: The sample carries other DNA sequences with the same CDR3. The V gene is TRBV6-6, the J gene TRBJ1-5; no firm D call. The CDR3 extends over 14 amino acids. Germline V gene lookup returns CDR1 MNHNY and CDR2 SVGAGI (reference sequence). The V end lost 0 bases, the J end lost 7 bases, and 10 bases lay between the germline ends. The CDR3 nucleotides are TGTGCCAGCAGTTACTCGAGAGGGAACCAGCCCCAGCATTTT. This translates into CASSYSRGNQPQHF.

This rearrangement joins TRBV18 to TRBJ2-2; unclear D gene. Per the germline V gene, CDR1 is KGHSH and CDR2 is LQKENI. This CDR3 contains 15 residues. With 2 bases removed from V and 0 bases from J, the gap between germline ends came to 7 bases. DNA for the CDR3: TGTGCCAGCTCACCAGGGTTCTCGAACACCGGGGAGCTGTTTTTT. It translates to CASSPGFSNTGELFF.

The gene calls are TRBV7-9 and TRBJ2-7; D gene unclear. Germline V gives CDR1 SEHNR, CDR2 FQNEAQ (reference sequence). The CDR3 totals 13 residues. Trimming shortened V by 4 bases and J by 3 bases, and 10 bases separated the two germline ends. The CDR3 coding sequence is TGTGCCAGCAGCTCGTTCGCCGACTACGAGCAGTACTTC. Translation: CASSSFADYEQYF.

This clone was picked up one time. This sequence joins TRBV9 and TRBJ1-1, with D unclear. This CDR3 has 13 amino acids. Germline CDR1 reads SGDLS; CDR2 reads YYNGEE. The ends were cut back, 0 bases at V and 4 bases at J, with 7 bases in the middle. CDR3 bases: TGTGCCAGCAGCGTAGAACGGGGCACTGAAGCTTTCTTT. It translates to CASSVERGTEAFF.

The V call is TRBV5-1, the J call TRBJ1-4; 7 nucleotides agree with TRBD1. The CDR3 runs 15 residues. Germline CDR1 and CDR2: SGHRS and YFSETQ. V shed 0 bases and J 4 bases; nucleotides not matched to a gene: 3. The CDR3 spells CASSLGGQINEKLFF. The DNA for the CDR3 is TGCGCCAGCAGCTTGGGGGGACAGATTAATGAAAAACTGTTTTTT.

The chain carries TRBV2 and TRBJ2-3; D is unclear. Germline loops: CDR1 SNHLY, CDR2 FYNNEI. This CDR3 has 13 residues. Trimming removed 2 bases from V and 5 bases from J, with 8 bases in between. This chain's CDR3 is CASSELERDTQYF. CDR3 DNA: TGTGCCAGCAGTGAACTAGAGCGAGATACGCAGTATTTT.

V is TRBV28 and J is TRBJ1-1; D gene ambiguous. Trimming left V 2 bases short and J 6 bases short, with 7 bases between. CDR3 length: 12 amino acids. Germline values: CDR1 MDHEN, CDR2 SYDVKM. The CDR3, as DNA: TGTGCCAGCAGTTTAAAGGGCCCTGAAGCTTTCTTT. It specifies CASSLKGPEAFF.

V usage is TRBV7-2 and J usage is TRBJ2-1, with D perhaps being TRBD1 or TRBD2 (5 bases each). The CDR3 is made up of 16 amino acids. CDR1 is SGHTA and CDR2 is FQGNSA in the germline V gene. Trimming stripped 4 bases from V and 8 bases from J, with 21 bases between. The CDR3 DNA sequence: TGTGCCAGCAGCTCCCCCCCGGGACCTACGGGCGATGAGCAGTTCTTC. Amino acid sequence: CASSSPPGPTGDEQFF. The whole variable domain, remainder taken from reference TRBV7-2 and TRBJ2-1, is GAGVSQSPSNKVTEKGKDVELRCDPISGHTALYWYRQSLGQGLEFLIYFQGNSAPDKSGLPSDRFSAERTGGSVSTLTIQRTQQEDSAVYLCASSSPPGPTGDEQFFGPGTRLTVL.

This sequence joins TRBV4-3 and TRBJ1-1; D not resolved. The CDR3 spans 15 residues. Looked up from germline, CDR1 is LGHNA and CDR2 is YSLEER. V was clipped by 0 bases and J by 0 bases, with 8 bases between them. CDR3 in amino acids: CASSQDQGMNTEAFF. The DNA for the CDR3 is TGCGCCAGCAGCCAAGATCAAGGCATGAACACTGAAGCTTTCTTT.

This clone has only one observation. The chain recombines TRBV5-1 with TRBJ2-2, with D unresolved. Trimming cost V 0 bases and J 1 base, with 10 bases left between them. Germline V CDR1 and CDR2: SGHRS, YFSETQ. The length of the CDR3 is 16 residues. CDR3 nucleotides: TGCGCCAGCAGCTTGGAAGTGGTTGAGAACACCGGGGAGCTGTTTTTT. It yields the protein CASSLEVVENTGELFF.

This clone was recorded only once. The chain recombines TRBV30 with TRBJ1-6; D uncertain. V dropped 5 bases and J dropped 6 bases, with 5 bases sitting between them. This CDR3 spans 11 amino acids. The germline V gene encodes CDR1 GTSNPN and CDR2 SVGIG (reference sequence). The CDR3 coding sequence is TGTGCCTGGGGGCCTAATTCACCCCTCCACTTT. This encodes CAWGPNSPLHF.

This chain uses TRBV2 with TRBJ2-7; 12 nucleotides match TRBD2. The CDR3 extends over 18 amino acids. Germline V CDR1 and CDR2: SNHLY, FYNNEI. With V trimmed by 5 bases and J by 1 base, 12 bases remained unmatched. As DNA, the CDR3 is TGTGCCAGCAGTCGACTAGCGGGAGCGGCAACCCGTTCCTACGAGCAGTACTTC. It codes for CASSRLAGAATRSYEQYF.

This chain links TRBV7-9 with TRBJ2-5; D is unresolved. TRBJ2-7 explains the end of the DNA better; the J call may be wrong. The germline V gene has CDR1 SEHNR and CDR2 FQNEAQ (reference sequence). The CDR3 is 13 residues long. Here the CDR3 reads CASSLAGDGEQYF. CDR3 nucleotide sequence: TGTGCCAGCAGCTTAGCTGGTGACGGCGAGCAGTACTTC.

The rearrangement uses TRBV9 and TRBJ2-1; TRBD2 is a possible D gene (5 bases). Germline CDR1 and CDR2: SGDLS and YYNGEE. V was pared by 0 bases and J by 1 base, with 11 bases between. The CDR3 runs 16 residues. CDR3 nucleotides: TGTGCCAGCAGCGTAGGGGAGAGACTATCCTACAATGAGCAGTTCTTC. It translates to CASSVGERLSYNEQFF.

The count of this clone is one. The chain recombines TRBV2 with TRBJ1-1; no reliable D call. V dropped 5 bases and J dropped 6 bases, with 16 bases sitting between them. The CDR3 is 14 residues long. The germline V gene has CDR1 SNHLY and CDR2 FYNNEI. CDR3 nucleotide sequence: TGTGCCAGCAGTCCCTTCGGTCTGGACGCTGAAGCTTTCTTT. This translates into CASSPFGLDAEAFF.

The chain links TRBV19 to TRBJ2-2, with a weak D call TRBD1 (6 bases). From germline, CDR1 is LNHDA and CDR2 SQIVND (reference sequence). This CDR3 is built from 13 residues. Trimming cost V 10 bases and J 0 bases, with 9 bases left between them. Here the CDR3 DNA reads TGTGCCATCCGGGACACGAACACCGGGGAGCTGTTTTTT. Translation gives CAIRDTNTGELFF. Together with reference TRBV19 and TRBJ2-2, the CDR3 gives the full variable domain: DGGITQSPKYLFRKEGQNVTLSCEQNLNHDAMYWYRQDPGQGLRLIYYSQIVNDFQKGDIAEGYSVSREKKESFPLTVTSAQKNPTAFYLCAIRDTNTGELFFGEGSRLTVL.

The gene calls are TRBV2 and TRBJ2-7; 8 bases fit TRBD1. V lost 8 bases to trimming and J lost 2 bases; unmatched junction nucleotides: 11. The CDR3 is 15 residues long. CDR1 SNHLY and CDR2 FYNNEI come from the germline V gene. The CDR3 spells CASLPGGTGTYEQYF. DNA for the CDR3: TGTGCCAGCCTCCCTGGGGGGACAGGAACCTACGAGCAGTACTTC.

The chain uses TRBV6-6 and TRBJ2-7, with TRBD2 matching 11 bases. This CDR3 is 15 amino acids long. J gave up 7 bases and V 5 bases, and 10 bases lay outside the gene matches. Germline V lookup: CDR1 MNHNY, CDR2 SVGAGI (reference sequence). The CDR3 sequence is CASSDGLAGTREQYF. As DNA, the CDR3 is TGTGCCAGCAGTGATGGACTAGCGGGCACTCGGGAGCAGTACTTC.

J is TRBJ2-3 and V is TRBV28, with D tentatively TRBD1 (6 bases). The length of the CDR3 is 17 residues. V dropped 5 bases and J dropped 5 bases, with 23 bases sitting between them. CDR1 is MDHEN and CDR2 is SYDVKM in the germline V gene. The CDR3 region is CASSGPRGVLGGDTQYF. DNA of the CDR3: TGTGCCAGCAGTGGGCCCAGGGGTGTGCTCGGTGGAGATACGCAGTATTTT. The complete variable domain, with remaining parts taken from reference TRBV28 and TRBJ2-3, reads DVKVTQSSRYLVKRTGEKVFLECVQDMDHENMFWYRQDPGLGLRLIYFSYDVKMKEKGDIPEGYSVSREKKERFSLILESASTNQTSMYLCASSGPRGVLGGDTQYFGPGTRLTVL.

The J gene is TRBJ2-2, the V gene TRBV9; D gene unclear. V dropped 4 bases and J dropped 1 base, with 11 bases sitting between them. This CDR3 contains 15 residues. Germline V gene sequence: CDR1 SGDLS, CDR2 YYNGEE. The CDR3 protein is CASSSRHRNTGELFF. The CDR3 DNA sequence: TGTGCCAGCAGCTCAAGACACCGGAACACCGGGGAGCTGTTTTTT. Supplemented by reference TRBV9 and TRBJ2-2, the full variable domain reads DSGVTQTPKHLITATGQRVTLRCSPRSGDLSVYWYQQSLDQGLQFLIQYYNGEERAKGNILERFSAQQFPDLHSELNLSSLELGDSALYFCASSSRHRNTGELFFGEGSRLTVL.

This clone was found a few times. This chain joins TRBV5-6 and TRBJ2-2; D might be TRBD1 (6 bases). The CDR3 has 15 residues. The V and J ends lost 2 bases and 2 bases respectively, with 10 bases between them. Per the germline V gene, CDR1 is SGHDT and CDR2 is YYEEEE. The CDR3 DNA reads TGTGCCAGCAGCTTCTTGGACAGCAACACCGGGGAGCTGTTTTTT. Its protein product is CASSFLDSNTGELFF.

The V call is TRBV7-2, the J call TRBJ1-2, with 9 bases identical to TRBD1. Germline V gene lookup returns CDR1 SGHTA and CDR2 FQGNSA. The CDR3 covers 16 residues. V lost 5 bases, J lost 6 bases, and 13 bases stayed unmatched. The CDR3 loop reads CASSPGANRGRHGYTF. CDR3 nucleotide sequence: TGTGCCAGCAGCCCAGGGGCTAACAGGGGGCGTCATGGCTACACCTTC.

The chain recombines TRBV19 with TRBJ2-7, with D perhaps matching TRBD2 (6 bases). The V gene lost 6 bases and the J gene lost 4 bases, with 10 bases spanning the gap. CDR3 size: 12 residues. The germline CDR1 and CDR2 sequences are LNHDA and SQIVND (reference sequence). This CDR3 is CASSTGGYEQYF. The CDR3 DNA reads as TGTGCCAGTAGCACAGGAGGGTACGAGCAGTACTTC. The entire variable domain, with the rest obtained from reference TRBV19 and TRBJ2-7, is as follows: DGGITQSPKYLFRKEGQNVTLSCEQNLNHDAMYWYRQDPGQGLRLIYYSQIVNDFQKGDIAEGYSVSREKKESFPLTVTSAQKNPTAFYLCASSTGGYEQYFGPGTRLTVT.

This CDR3 reads CASSPPGGRVQETQYF. The CDR3 DNA reads TGTGCCAGCTCACCACCTGGGGGACGGGTTCAGGAGACCCAGTACTTC. The chain has TRBV18 and TRBJ2-5, with D possibly called TRBD1 or TRBD2 (5 bases each). Per germline, CDR1 KGHSH and CDR2 LQKENI. V lost 0 bases and J lost 5, with 16 bases in between. There are 16 residues in the CDR3.

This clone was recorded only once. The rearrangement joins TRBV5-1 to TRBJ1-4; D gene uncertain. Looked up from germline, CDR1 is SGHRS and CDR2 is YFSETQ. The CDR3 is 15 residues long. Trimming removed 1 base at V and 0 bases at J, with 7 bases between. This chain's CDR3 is CASSLTDPTNEKLFF. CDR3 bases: TGCGCCAGCAGCTTGACAGACCCAACTAATGAAAAACTGTTTTTT.

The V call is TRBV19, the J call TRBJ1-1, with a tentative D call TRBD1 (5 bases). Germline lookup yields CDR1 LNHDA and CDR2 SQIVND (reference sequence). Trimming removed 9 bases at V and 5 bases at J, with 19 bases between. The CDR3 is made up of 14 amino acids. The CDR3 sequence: CASQPTSGRTEAFF. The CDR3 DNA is TGTGCCAGCCAACCCACATCGGGGCGAACTGAAGCTTTCTTT.

The CDR3 bases are TGTGCCAGCAGCCTTGGGGGTGTTGGGTCACCCCTCCACTTT. Protein: CASSLGGVGSPLHF. V usage is TRBV28 and J usage is TRBJ1-6, with a weak D call TRBD1 (5 bases). CDR1 and CDR2 (germline): MDHEN, SYDVKM. V was cut by 6 bases and J by 10 bases, with 16 bases left in between. The CDR3 is 14 residues long. Filled out from reference TRBV28 and TRBJ1-6, the complete variable domain reads DVKVTQSSRYLVKRTGEKVFLECVQDMDHENMFWYRQDPGLGLRLIYFSYDVKMKEKGDIPEGYSVSREKKERFSLILESASTNQTSMYLCASSLGGVGSPLHFGNGTRLTVT.

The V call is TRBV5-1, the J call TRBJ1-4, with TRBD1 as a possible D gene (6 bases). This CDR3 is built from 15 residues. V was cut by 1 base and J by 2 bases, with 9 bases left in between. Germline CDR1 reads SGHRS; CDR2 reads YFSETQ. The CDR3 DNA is TGCGCCAGCAGCTTGACAGGGCTGACTAATGAAAAACTGTTTTTT. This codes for CASSLTGLTNEKLFF. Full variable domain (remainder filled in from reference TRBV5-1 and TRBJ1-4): KAGVTQTPRYLIKTRGQQVTLSCSPISGHRSVSWYQQTPGQGLQFLFEYFSETQRNKGNFPGRFSGRQFSNSRSEMNVSTLELGDSALYLCASSLTGLTNEKLFFGSGTQLSVL.

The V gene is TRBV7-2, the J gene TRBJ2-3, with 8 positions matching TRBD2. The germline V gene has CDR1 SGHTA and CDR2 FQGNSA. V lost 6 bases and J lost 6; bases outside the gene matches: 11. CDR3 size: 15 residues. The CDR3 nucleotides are TGTGCCAGCAGGCTCGGACTAGCTGAGAGGGATACGCAGTATTTT. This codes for CASRLGLAERDTQYF.